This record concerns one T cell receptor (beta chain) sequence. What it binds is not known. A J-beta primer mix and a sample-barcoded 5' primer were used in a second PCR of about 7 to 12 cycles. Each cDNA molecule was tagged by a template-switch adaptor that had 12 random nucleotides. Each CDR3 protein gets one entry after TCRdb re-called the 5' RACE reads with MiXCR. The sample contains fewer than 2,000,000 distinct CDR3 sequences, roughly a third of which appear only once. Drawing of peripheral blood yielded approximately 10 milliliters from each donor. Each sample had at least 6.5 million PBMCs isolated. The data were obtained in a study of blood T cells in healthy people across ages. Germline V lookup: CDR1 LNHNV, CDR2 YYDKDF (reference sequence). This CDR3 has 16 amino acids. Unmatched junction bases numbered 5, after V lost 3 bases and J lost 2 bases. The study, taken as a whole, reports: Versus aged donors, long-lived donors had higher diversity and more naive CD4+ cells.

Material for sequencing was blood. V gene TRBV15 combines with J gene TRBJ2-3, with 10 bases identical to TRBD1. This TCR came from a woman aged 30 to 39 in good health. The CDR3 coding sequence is TGTGCCACCAGCAGGGACAGGGGGAGAGACACAGATACGCAGTATTTT. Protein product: CATSRDRGRDTDTQYF.